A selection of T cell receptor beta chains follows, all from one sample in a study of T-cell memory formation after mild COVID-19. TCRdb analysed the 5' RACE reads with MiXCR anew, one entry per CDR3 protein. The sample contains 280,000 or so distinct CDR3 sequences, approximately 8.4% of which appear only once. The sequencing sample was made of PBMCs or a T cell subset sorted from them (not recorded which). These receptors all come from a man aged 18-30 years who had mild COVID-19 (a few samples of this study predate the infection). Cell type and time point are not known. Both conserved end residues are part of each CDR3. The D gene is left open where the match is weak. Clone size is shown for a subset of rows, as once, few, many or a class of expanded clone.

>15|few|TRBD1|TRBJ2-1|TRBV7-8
CASSSDRGTYNEQFF
TGTGCCAGCAGCTCGGACAGGGGAACCTACAATGAGCAGTTCTTC
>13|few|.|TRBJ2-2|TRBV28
CASSSQPVWELFF
TGTGCCAGCAGCTCTCAGCCGGTTTGGGAGCTGTTTTTT
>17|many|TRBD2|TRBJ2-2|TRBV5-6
CASSLLLAGGRTGELFF
TGTGCCAGCAGCTTGCTCCTAGCGGGGGGCAGGACCGGGGAGCTGTTTTTT
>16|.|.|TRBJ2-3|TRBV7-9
CASSFGTGGITDTQYF
TGTGCCAGCAGCTTTGGGACGGGTGGGATCACAGATACGCAGTATTTT
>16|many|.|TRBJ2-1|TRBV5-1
CASSLEAGAPYNEQFF
TGCGCCAGCAGCTTGGAGGCGGGGGCTCCCTACAATGAGCAGTTCTTC
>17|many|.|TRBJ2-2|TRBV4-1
CASSQEGGQPNTGELFF
TGCGCCAGCAGCCAAGAAGGGGGGCAGCCCAACACCGGGGAGCTGTTTTTT
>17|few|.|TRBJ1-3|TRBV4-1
CASSHPRLKDSGNTIYF
TGCGCCAGCAGCCATCCCCGACTGAAAGACTCTGGAAACACCATATATTTT
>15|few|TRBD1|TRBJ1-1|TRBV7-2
CASSLLGGTGAEAFF
TGTGCCAGCAGCTTATTGGGGGGGACAGGGGCTGAAGCTTTCTTT
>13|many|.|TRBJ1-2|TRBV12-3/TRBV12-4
CASSSRTNYGYTF
TGTGCCAGCAGTTCCAGGACCAACTATGGCTACACCTTC
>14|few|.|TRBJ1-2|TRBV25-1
CASSDRGTIYGYTF
TGTGCCAGCAGTGACCGGGGGACCATCTATGGCTACACCTTC
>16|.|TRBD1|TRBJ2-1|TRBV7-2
CASSLAGDSSYNEQFF
TGTGCCAGCAGCTTAGCGGGGGACAGCTCCTACAATGAGCAGTTCTTC
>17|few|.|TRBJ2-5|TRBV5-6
CASSLGPPGTQQETQYF
TGTGCCAGCAGCTTGGGACCACCCGGGACGCAACAAGAGACCCAGTACTTC
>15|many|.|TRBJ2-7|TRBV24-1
CATSWGAKLFYEQYF
TGTGCCACCTCGTGGGGGGCCAAACTCTTCTACGAGCAGTACTTC
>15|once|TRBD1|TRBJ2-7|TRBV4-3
CASSHPRDSASLSAF
TGCGCCAGCAGCCACCCCCGGGACAGCGCTTCCTTGTCGGCCTTC
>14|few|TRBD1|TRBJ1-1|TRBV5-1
CASSWGQGGTEAFF
TGCGCCAGCAGTTGGGGACAGGGTGGAACTGAAGCTTTCTTT
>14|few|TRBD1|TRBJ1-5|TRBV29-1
CSVGEGQQSGPQHF
TGCAGCGTTGGAGAGGGACAGCAGTCCGGGCCCCAGCATTTT
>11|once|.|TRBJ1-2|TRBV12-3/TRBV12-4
CASSSIGDYTF
TGTGCCAGCAGCTCGATCGGGGACTACACCTTC
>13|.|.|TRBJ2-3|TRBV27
CASRGIRADTQYF
TGTGCCAGCCGCGGGATCCGGGCAGATACGCAGTATTTT
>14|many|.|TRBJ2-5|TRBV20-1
CSAEDEGFGETQYF
TGCAGTGCTGAAGACGAAGGGTTCGGAGAGACCCAGTACTTC
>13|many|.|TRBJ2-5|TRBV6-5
CASSRTVQETQYF
TGTGCCAGCAGCCGGACGGTACAAGAGACCCAGTACTTC
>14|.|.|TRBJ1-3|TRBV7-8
CASRLAGAGNTIYF
TGTGCCAGCAGATTAGCCGGGGCCGGAAACACCATATATTTT
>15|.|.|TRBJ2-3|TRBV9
CASSPQPSSTDTQYF
TGTGCCAGCAGCCCACAGCCGTCTAGCACAGATACGCAGTATTTT
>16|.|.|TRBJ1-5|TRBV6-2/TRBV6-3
CASSDFDGSRSRPQHF
TGTGCCAGCAGTGACTTCGACGGAAGTCGGTCCCGGCCCCAGCATTTT
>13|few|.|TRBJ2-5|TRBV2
CASSEGTGGTQYF
TGTGCCAGCAGTGAAGGGACCGGCGGGACCCAGTACTTC
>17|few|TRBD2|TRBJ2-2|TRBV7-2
CASSLPGLAANTGELFF
TGTGCCAGCAGCTTACCGGGACTAGCGGCGAACACCGGGGAGCTGTTTTTT
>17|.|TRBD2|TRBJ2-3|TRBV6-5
CASRRDLSGASTDTQYF
TGTGCCAGCAGACGAGACCTTAGCGGGGCTAGCACAGATACGCAGTATTTT
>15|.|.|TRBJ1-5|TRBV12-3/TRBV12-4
CASTLGVSGNQPQHF
TGTGCCAGCACCCTGGGGGTATCGGGCAATCAGCCCCAGCATTTT
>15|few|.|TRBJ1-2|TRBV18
CASSPDTPQGYGYTF
TGTGCCAGCTCCCCTGACACTCCTCAGGGCTATGGCTACACCTTC
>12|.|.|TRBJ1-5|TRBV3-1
CASSQDEGPQHF
TGTGCCAGCAGCCAAGATGAGGGGCCCCAGCATTTT
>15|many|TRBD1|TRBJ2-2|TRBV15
CATSIRQGATGELFF
TGTGCCACCAGCATTAGACAGGGGGCCACCGGGGAGCTGTTTTTT
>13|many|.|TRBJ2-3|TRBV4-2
CASSHSGEDTQYF
TGTGCCAGCAGCCATTCGGGAGAAGATACGCAGTATTTT
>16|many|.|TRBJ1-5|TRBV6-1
CASSEWVRAASQPQHF
TGTGCCAGCAGTGAATGGGTCAGGGCGGCAAGTCAGCCCCAGCATTTT
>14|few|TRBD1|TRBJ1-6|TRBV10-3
CAISVQGENSPLHF
TGTGCCATCAGTGTGCAGGGGGAAAATTCACCCCTCCACTTT
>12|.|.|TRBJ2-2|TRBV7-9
CASSRGPPELFF
TGTGCCAGCAGCCGGGGACCCCCGGAGCTGTTTTTT
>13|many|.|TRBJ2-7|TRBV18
CASSPDGAYEQYF
TGTGCCAGCTCACCGGACGGTGCCTACGAGCAGTACTTC
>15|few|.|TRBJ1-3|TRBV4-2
CASSQDQATGNTIYF
TGTGCCAGCAGCCAAGATCAAGCTACTGGAAACACCATATATTTT
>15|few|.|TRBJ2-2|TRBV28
CASRSGQMNTGELFF
TGTGCCAGCAGGTCGGGACAAATGAACACCGGGGAGCTGTTTTTT
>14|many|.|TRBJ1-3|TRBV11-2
CASSLDRAGNTIYF
TGTGCCAGCAGCTTAGATAGGGCTGGAAACACCATATATTTT
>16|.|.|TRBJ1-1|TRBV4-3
CASSQDSGWDDTEAFF
TGCGCCAGCAGCCAAGATTCGGGTTGGGATGACACTGAAGCTTTCTTT
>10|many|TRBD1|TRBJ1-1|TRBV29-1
CSVGQGTAFF
TGCAGCGTGGGACAGGGAACAGCTTTCTTT
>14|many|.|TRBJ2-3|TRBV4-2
CASSPSESTDTQYF
TGTGCCAGCAGCCCGAGCGAGTCCACAGATACGCAGTATTTT
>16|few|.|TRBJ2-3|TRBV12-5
CASGTAVFGGEDTQYF
TGTGCTAGTGGAACTGCGGTATTCGGAGGAGAAGATACGCAGTATTTT
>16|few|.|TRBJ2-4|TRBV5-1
CASSLDRGTAKNIQYF
TGCGCCAGCAGCTTGGATAGGGGTACAGCCAAAAACATTCAGTACTTC
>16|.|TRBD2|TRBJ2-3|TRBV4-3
CASSIQRGGLTDTQYF
TGCGCCAGCAGCATCCAGCGGGGGGGCCTCACAGATACGCAGTATTTT
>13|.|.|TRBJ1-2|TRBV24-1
CATSGGAHYGYTF
TGTGCCACCAGTGGTGGGGCTCACTATGGCTACACCTTC
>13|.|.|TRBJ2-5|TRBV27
CASMRGGWGTQYF
TGTGCCAGCATGAGGGGGGGTTGGGGGACCCAGTACTTC
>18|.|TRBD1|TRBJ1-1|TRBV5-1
CASSLRPGTGGFGTEAFF
TGCGCCAGCAGCTTGCGTCCAGGGACAGGGGGTTTTGGGACTGAAGCTTTCTTT
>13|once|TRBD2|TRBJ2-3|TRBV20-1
CSALSGGSDTQYF
TGCAGTGCGTTGAGCGGGGGGTCAGATACGCAGTATTTT
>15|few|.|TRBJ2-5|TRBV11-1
CASSLGFTEQETQYF
TGTGCCAGCAGCTTAGGATTCACAGAACAAGAGACCCAGTACTTC
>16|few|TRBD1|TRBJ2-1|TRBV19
CASSPGQGASYNEQFF
TGTGCCAGTAGTCCCGGGCAGGGGGCCTCCTACAATGAGCAGTTCTTC
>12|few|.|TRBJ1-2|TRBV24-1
CATSDRNYGYTF
TGTGCCACCAGTGACAGAAACTATGGCTACACCTTC
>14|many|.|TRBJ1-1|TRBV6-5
CASSYGVTTYRAFF
TGTGCCAGCAGTTACGGGGTCACAACCTACCGGGCTTTCTTT
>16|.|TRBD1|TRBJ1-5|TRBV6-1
CASSENYRGGYQPQHF
TGTGCCAGCAGTGAGAACTACAGGGGAGGGTATCAGCCCCAGCATTTT
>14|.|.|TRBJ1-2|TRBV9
CASSVGMEPYGYTF
TGTGCCAGCAGCGTGGGTATGGAGCCCTATGGCTACACCTTC
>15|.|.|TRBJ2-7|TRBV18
CASSPPGAANHEQYF
TGTGCCAGCTCACCACCAGGTGCTGCCAACCACGAGCAGTACTTC
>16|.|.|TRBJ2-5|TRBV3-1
CASSPPALQSGETQYF
TGTGCCAGCAGCCCCCCGGCCCTCCAAAGCGGCGAGACCCAGTACTTC
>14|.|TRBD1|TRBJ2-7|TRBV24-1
CATSGRDRSYEQYF
TGTGCCACCAGTGGGAGGGACAGGTCCTACGAGCAGTACTTC
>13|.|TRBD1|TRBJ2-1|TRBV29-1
CSVDRQPGGEQFF
TGCAGCGTGGACCGACAGCCAGGGGGAGAGCAGTTCTTC
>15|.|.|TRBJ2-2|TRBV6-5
CASSYGTENTGELFF
TGTGCCAGCAGTTATGGAACGGAGAACACCGGGGAGCTGTTTTTT
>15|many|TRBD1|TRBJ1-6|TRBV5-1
CASSLYGTGPSPLHF
TGCGCCAGCAGCTTGTACGGGACAGGGCCTTCACCCCTCCACTTT